The sequence of this TCR beta chain was determined in a study of response to subunit inactivated influenza vaccine. Using its own MiXCR run on the RT-PCR reads, TCRdb lists one record per CDR3 protein. The data show 800,000 to 1,000,000 distinct CDR3 sequences, 21% seen once. A single count supports this clonotype. The length of the CDR3 is 15 residues. Looked up from germline, CDR1 is SGHKS and CDR2 is YYEKEE (reference sequence). The ends were cut back, 4 bases at V and 3 bases at J, with 17 bases in the middle. The starting material was PBMCs from blood, obtained 5 to 6 days after vaccination. This sequence originates from a man in his fifties or sixties who received an inactivated influenza vaccine. The V gene is TRBV5-5, the J gene TRBJ2-7; TRBD1 is a possible D gene (6 bases). The DNA of the CDR3 is TGTGCCAGCAGCACTATGACTGGGGGCGGCTACGAGCAGTACTTC. Its protein product is CASSTMTGGGYEQYF.